This TCR beta chain derives from a study of immune heterogeneity within non-small cell lung tumors. Broader study findings: Local T-cell clonality tracked local tumor mutational burden, showing a moderate yet significant relationship (R 0.3 to 0.4).

Comments on this clonotype: What it recognizes is unknown.

The V and J ends lost 3 bases and 3 bases, in that order; junction bases with no gene match: 2. The V gene's germline CDR1 is DFQATT and CDR2 SNEGSKA (reference sequence). The length of the CDR3 is 15 residues. The template for each sample was 450 to 750 ng of genomic DNA, which had been extracted from bulk tumor tissue. From each primary tumor, several far-apart biopsies were obtained during surgery. Enrolled patients presented with newly diagnosed, previously untreated non-small cell lung cancer and underwent curative surgery. Multiplex PCR employing 32 V and 13 J primers generated amplicons of the TCR beta CDR3. TCRdb passed the multiplex PCR reads through MiXCR, listing each CDR3 protein once. The sample lists about 15,000 distinct CDR3 sequences; more than 30% were seen once.

The specimen was lung tumor tissue. The sequence came from a woman aged 45 to 65 with non-small cell lung cancer. The chain carries TRBV20-1 and TRBJ2-1, with 13 bases aligning to TRBD2. CDR3 loop: CSASGLAGDYNEQFF. CDR3 coding DNA: TGCAGTGCTAGTGGACTAGCGGGAGACTACAATGAGCAGTTCTTC.